This T cell receptor beta chain was sequenced in a study of T cell repertoires in cytomegalovirus infection. This clonotype appeared many times. Its antigen is not known. Germline loops: CDR1 LNHDA, CDR2 SQIVND (reference sequence). The CDR3 sequence is 15 residues long. V was clipped by 3 bases and J by 0 bases, with 9 bases between them. TCRdb re-derived calls from the reads in MiXCR, one entry per CDR3 protein. The sample includes 350,000 to 550,000 distinct CDR3 sequences, approximately 31% of them seen just once. Study conclusions and caveats: Across the ex vivo response, the dominant clonotypes were HLA-C-restricted CMV-specific TCR beta clonotypes.

V gene TRBV19 combines with J gene TRBJ2-1; TRBD1 is a possible D gene (5 bases). The sample comprised PBMCs. The origin of this receptor is a human donor in good health (CMV status not recorded). Some clones in this sample may be carry-over from other donors' samples. CDR3 protein: CASSMGPSSYNEQFF. The DNA of the CDR3 is TGTGCCAGTAGTATGGGGCCGAGCTCCTACAATGAGCAGTTCTTC. Full variable domain (outside the CDR3, taken from reference TRBV19 and TRBJ2-1): DGGITQSPKYLFRKEGQNVTLSCEQNLNHDAMYWYRQDPGQGLRLIYYSQIVNDFQKGDIAEGYSVSREKKESFPLTVTSAQKNPTAFYLCASSMGPSSYNEQFFGPGTRLTVL.